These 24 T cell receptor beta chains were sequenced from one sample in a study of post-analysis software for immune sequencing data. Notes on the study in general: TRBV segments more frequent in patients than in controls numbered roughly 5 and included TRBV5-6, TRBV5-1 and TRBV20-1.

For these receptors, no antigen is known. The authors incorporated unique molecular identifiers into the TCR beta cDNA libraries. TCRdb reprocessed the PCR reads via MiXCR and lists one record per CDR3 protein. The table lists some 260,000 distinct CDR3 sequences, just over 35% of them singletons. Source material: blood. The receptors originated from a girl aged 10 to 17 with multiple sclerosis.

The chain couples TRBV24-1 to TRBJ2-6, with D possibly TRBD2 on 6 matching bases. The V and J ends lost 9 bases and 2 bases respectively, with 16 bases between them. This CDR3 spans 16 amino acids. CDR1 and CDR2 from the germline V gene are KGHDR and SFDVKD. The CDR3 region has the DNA TGTGCCACCGCTTCAGCCGGAGGGGCTGGGGCCAACGTCCTGACTTTC. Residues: CATASAGGAGANVLTF.

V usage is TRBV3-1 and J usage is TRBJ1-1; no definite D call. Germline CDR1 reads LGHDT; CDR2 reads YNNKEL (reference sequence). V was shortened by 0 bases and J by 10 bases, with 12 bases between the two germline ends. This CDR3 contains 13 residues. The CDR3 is CASSQEVGRGAFF. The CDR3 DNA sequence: TGTGCCAGCAGCCAAGAGGTCGGACGGGGAGCTTTCTTT.

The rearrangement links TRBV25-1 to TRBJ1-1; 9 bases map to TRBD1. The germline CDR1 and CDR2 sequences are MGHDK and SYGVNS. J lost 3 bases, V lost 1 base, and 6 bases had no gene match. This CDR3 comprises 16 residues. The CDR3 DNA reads TGTGCCAGCAGTGAATGGTTCGGGGACAGGGACACTGAAGCTTTCTTT. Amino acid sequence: CASSEWFGDRDTEAFF.

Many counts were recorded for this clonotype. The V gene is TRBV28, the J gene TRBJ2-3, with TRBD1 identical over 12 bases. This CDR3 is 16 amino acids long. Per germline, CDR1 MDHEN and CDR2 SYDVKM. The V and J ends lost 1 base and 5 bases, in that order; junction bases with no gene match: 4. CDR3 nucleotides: TGTGCCAGCAGTTTATATGGGACAGGGGGCGAAGATACGCAGTATTTT. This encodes CASSLYGTGGEDTQYF.

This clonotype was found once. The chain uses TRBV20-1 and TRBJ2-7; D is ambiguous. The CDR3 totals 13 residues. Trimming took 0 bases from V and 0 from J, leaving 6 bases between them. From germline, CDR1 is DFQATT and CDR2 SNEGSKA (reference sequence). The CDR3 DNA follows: TGCAGTGCTAGAGACGGCTACTCCTACGAGCAGTACTTC. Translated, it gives CSARDGYSYEQYF.

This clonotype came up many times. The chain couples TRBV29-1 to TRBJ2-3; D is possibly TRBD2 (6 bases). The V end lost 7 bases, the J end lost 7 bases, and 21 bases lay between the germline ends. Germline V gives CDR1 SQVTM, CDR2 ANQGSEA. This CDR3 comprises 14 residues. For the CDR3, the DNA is TGCAGCGCGAGAGGCGGGGCAATTGGGAATACGCAGTATTTT. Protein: CSARGGAIGNTQYF.

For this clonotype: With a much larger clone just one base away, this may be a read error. CDR3 sequence: CASSYTSPQRGGHEQYF. The CDR3 region has the DNA TGTGCCAGCAGTTACACCTCTCCACAGCGGGGGGGCCATGAGCAGTACTTC. The chain employs TRBV6-5 and TRBJ2-7, with TRBD2 identical over 10 bases. Trimming cost V 2 bases and J 7 bases; bases outside gene matches: 14. Germline-derived CDR1 and CDR2 are MNHEY and SVGAGI. This CDR3 has 17 amino acids.

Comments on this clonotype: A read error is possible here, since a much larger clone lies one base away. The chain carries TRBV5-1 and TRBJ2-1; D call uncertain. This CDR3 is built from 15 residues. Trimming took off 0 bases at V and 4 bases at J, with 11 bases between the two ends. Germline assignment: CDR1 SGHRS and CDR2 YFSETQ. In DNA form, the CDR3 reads TGCGCCAGCAGCTTGGAGGCTACAGATTACAATGAGCAGTTCTTC. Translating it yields CASSLEATDYNEQFF.

The CDR3 DNA sequence: TGTGCCAGCAGTTATGGTTACCAAGAGACCCAGTACTTC. Translated: CASSYGYQETQYF. The V and J genes are TRBV6-6 and TRBJ2-5; D is ambiguous. V lost 3 bases and J 0 bases, leaving 5 bases between the germline ends. The CDR3 runs to 13 residues. CDR1 MNHNY and CDR2 SVGAGI come from the germline V gene (reference sequence).

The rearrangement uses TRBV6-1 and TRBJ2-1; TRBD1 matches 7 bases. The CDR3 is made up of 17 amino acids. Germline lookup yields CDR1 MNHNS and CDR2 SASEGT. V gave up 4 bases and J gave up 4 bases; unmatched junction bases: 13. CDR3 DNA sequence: TGTGCCAGCAGTGGACGCCTGATGGGACAGAGATACAATGAGCAGTTCTTC. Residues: CASSGRLMGQRYNEQFF.

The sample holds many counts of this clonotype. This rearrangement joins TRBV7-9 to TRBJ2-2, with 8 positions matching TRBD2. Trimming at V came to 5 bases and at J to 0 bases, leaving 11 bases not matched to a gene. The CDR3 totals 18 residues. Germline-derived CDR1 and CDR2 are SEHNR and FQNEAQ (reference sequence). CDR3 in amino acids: CASSPAGAGGPNTGELFF. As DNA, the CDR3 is TGTGCCAGCAGCCCCGCTGGGGCGGGAGGACCGAACACCGGGGAGCTGTTTTTT. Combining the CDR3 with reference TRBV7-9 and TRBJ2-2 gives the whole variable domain DTGVSQNPRHKITKRGQNVTFRCDPISEHNRLYWYRQTLGQGPEFLTYFQNEAQLEKSRLLSDRFSAERPKGSFSTLEIQRTEQGDSAMYLCASSPAGAGGPNTGELFFGEGSRLTVL.

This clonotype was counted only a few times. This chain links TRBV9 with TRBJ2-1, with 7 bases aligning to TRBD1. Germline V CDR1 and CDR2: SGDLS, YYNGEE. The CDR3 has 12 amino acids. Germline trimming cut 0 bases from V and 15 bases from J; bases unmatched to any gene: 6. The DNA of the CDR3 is TGTGCCAGCAGCGTAGAGGGACAGCCCTTGTTCTTC. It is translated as CASSVEGQPLFF.

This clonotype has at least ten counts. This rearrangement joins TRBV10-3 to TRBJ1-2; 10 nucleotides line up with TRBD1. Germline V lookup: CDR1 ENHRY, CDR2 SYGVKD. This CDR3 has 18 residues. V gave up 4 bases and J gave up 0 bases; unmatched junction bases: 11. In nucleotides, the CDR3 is TGTGCCATCAGTGGGGGAGACAGGGGGCAGCGCCCTAACTATGGCTACACCTTC. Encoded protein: CAISGGDRGQRPNYGYTF.

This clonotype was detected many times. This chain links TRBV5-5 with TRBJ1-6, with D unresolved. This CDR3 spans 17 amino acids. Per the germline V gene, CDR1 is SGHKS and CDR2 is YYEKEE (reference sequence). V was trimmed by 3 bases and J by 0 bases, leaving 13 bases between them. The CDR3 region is CASSSGEGSSYNSPLHF. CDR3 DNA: TGTGCCAGCAGCTCCGGAGAGGGTAGCTCCTATAATTCACCCCTCCACTTT.

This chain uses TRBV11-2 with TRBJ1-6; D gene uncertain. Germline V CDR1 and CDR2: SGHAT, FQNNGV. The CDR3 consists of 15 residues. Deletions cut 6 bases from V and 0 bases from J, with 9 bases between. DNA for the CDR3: TGTGCCAGCAGGGAAAAGAGCTCCTATAATTCACCCCTCCACTTT. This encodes CASREKSSYNSPLHF.

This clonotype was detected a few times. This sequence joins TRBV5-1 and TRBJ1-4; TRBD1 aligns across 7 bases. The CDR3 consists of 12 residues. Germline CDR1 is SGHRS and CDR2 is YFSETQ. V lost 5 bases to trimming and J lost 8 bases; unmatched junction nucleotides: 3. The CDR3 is CASRIQGEKLFF. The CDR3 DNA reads TGCGCCAGCAGAATACAGGGGGAAAAACTGTTTTTT.

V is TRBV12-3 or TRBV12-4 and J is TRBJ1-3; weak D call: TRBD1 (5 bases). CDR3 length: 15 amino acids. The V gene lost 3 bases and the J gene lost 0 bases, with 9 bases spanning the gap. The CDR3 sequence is CASSFDSGSGNTIYF. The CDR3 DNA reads TGTGCCAGCAGTTTTGACAGCGGCTCTGGAAACACCATATATTTT.

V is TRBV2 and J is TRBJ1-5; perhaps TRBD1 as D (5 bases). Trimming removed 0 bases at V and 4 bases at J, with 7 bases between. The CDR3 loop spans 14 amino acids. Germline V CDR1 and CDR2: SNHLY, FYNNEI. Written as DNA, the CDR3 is TGTGCCAGCAGTGAAGCGGGGCGAAATCAGCCCCAGCATTTT. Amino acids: CASSEAGRNQPQHF.

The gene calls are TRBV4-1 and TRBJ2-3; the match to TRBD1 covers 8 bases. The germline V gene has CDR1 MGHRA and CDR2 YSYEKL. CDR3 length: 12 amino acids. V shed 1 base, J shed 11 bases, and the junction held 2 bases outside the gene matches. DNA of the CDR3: TGCGCCAGCAGCCAAGCAGGGGGCGTGCAGTATTTT. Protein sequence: CASSQAGGVQYF.

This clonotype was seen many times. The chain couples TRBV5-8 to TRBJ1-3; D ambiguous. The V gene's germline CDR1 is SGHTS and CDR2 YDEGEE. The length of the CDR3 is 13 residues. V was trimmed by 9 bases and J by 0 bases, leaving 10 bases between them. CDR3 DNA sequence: TGTGCCACCTCTGGGATCTCTGGAAACACCATATATTTT. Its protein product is CATSGISGNTIYF.

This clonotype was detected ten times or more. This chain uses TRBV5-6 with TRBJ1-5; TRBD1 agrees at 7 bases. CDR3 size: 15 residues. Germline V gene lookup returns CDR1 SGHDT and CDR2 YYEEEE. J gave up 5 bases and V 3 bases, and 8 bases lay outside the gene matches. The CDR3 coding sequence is TGTGCCAGCAGCTCGGGACAGTCTTTTGATCAGCCCCAGCATTTT. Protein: CASSSGQSFDQPQHF.

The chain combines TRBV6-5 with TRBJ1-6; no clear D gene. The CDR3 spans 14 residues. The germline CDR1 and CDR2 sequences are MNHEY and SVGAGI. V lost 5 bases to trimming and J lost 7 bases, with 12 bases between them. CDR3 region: CASSPSPSNSPLHF. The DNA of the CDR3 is TGTGCCAGCAGTCCCTCACCCTCCAATTCACCCCTCCACTTT.

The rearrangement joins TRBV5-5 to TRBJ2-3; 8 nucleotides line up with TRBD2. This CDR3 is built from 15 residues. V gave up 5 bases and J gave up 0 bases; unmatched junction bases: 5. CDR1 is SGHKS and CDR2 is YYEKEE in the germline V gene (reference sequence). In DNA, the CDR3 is TGTGCCAGCAGTTCGGGACTAGTAAGCACAGATACGCAGTATTTT. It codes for CASSSGLVSTDTQYF.

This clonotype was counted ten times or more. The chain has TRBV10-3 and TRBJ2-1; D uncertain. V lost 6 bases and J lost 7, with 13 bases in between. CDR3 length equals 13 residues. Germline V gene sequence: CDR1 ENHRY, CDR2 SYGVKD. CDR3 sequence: CAISDTTWNEQFF. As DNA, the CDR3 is TGTGCCATCAGCGATACCACATGGAATGAGCAGTTCTTC.